These 25 T cell receptor beta chains came from one sample sequenced in a study of human CD8 memory T cell subsets. Preparation of the TCR beta libraries relied on UMI-labeled 5' RACE. From its re-call of the 5' RACE reads, TCRdb lists each CDR3 protein once, without DNA. The sample has approximately 6,700 distinct CDR3 sequences. It was CCR7+ PD-1+ TIGIT+ early memory CD8+ T cells with exhausted-like traits that constituted TPEX cells. Sequencing was carried out using CD8+ T cells from PBMCs. Source of these receptors: a human donor in good health.

The rearrangement joins TRBV20-1 to TRBJ2-3. The CDR3 has 14 residues. In germline, CDR1 is DFQATT, CDR2 SNEGSKA (reference sequence). CDR3 residues: CSASGSSDTATQYF.

This clonotype registers medium-sized by frequency. The genes are TRBV27 and TRBJ1-2. CDR1 MNHEY and CDR2 SMNVEV come from the germline V gene (reference sequence). The CDR3 runs 13 residues. CDR3 amino acids: CASSFRRNYGYTF.

The V gene is TRBV6-6, the J gene TRBJ1-1. The CDR3 covers 15 residues. CDR1 MNHNY and CDR2 SVGAGI come from the germline V gene (reference sequence). The CDR3 here is CASSYPRGMNTEAFF.

This clonotype ranks as medium-sized in terms of frequency. V gene TRBV5-1 combines with J gene TRBJ2-3; without DNA, the TCRdb call of TRBD2 cannot be checked. The CDR3 is made up of 18 amino acids. In germline, CDR1 is SGHRS, CDR2 YFSETQ. The chain's CDR3 is CASSLGDFTRLLTDTQYF.

The rearrangement uses TRBV7-2 and TRBJ1-2; the D call from TCRdb, TRBD1, cannot be confirmed without DNA. CDR1 SGHTA and CDR2 FQGNSA come from the germline V gene. The CDR3 runs 16 residues. The CDR3 reads CASSLAMAGANYGYTF.

By frequency, this clonotype registers medium-sized. The chain has TRBV20-1 and TRBJ1-1; TCRdb selects TRBD1, and the lack of DNA leaves this call unchecked. This CDR3 comprises 15 residues. CDR1 is DFQATT, CDR2 SNEGSKA, per germline (reference sequence). CDR3: CSANPWTEVVSEAFF.

The J gene is TRBJ1-5, the V gene TRBV20-1; TCRdb's D call of TRBD1 is untestable without DNA. Germline V gene data show CDR1 as DFQATT and CDR2 as SNEGSKA (reference sequence). The CDR3 sequence is 14 residues long. CDR3 in amino acids: CSARTGQGNQPQHF.

The genes are TRBV15 and TRBJ1-1; no DNA is available, so the TRBD1 call from TCRdb remains unchecked. The CDR3 contains 15 residues. In germline, CDR1 is LNHNV, CDR2 YYDKDF (reference sequence). The CDR3 protein is CATSPGGGAGTEAFF.

Considering frequency, this clonotype is medium-sized. This chain links TRBV11-2 with TRBJ1-2. The CDR3 consists of 16 residues. Germline V gene data show CDR1 as SGHAT and CDR2 as FQNNGV. CDR3 region: CASSLVLSADFDGYTF. The full variable domain, completed using reference TRBV11-2 and TRBJ1-2, is EAGVAQSPRYKIIEKRQSVAFWCNPISGHATLYWYQQILGQGPKLLIQFQNNGVVDDSQLPKDRFSAERLKGVDSTLKIQPAKLEDSAVYLCASSLVLSADFDGYTFGSGTRLTVV.

This clonotype is classed as medium-sized by frequency. CDR3 sequence: CASVGQGKETQYF. The V and J genes are TRBV28 and TRBJ2-5; TCRdb lists TRBD1, though no DNA is available to test this call. Germline loops: CDR1 MDHEN, CDR2 SYDVKM. The CDR3 consists of 13 residues. Using reference TRBV28 and TRBJ2-5 for the parts outside the CDR3, the full variable domain is DVKVTQSSRYLVKRTGEKVFLECVQDMDHENMFWYRQDPGLGLRLIYFSYDVKMKEKGDIPEGYSVSREKKERFSLILESASTNQTSMYLCASVGQGKETQYFGPGTRLLVL.

By frequency, this clonotype registers large. The V call is TRBV6-2 or TRBV6-3, the J call TRBJ2-2; as DNA is missing, the TRBD1 call by TCRdb cannot be tested. The CDR3 has 16 residues. Germline V CDR1 and CDR2: MNHEY, SVGEGT. The CDR3 reads CASLPQGGLYTGELFF.

The chain combines TRBV12-3 or TRBV12-4 with TRBJ2-5; absent DNA, TCRdb's TRBD1 call cannot be checked. This CDR3 has 15 residues. CDR3 residues: CASSLVGRGQETQYF.

By frequency, this clonotype is medium-sized. The rearrangement joins TRBV28 to TRBJ2-7; the D call from TCRdb, TRBD2, cannot be confirmed without DNA. The CDR3 is made up of 16 amino acids. Germline values: CDR1 MDHEN, CDR2 SYDVKM. Here the CDR3 reads CASSLPRSSPGYEQYF.

This chain connects TRBV28 to TRBJ2-7; the TCRdb call, TRBD1, lacks DNA for checking. Germline V gene sequence: CDR1 MDHEN, CDR2 SYDVKM. This CDR3 contains 13 residues. The CDR3 protein is CASSRRISYEQYF.

Judged by frequency, this clonotype is medium-sized (0.01 to 0.1%). V gene TRBV29-1 combines with J gene TRBJ2-1; TCRdb designates TRBD1, a call that cannot be tested without DNA. The CDR3 covers 17 residues. Per the germline V gene, CDR1 is SQVTM and CDR2 is ANQGSEA. CDR3 sequence reads: CSVEENRLAGQQNEQFF.

The chain has TRBV4-3 and TRBJ2-1; TCRdb reports TRBD1, a call that lacks DNA to check it against. CDR3 length equals 15 residues. CDR1 LGHNA and CDR2 YSLEER come from the germline V gene. The CDR3 reads CASSPRFPPLNEQFF.

This chain joins TRBV6-1 and TRBJ2-1; TCRdb gives TRBD2 as the D gene, but with no DNA this cannot be confirmed. The CDR3 has 19 amino acids. Germline lookup yields CDR1 MNHNS and CDR2 SASEGT. The CDR3 region is CASSEPRRRVNSTYNEQFF.

The chain is built from TRBV14 and TRBJ2-3; checking the TCRdb D call of TRBD1 is not possible without DNA. This CDR3 comprises 15 residues. Germline V gene data show CDR1 as SGHDN and CDR2 as FVKESK. The CDR3 reads CASSPRTGYTDTQYF. The full variable domain, with the rest looked up from reference TRBV14 and TRBJ2-3, is EAGVTQFPSHSVIEKGQTVTLRCDPISGHDNLYWYRRVMGKEIKFLLHFVKESKQDESGMPNNRFLAERTGGTYSTLKVQPAELEDSGVYFCASSPRTGYTDTQYFGPGTRLTVL.

This clonotype shows up as medium-sized by frequency. The chain uses TRBV4-1 and TRBJ2-5; there is no DNA to check the TCRdb D call of TRBD1. The CDR3 is 12 residues long. In germline, CDR1 is MGHRA, CDR2 YSYEKL. CDR3 protein: CASSQPGETQYF.

V gene TRBV12-3 or TRBV12-4 combines with J gene TRBJ2-2; the D call from TCRdb, TRBD2, cannot be confirmed without DNA. CDR3 length equals 17 residues. The CDR3 here is CASSLADRLAVTGELFF.

In terms of frequency, this clonotype is medium-sized. The chain joins TRBV14 to TRBJ1-1; the TCRdb D gene call, TRBD1, has no DNA to confirm it. CDR1 is SGHDN, CDR2 FVKESK, per germline. The CDR3 consists of 15 residues. The CDR3 reads CASSQGGTANTEAFF.

The chain carries TRBV9 and TRBJ2-3; without DNA, the TCRdb call of TRBD2 cannot be checked. CDR1 and CDR2 from the germline V gene are SGDLS and YYNGEE. This CDR3 spans 17 amino acids. The CDR3 protein is CASSARLGTTFTDTQYF.

The chain has TRBV19 and TRBJ2-1; TCRdb's D gene call, TRBD2, goes unchecked for lack of DNA. The CDR3 is 15 amino acids. Germline lookup yields CDR1 LNHDA and CDR2 SQIVND (reference sequence). CDR3 region: CASSIASGGYNEQFF.

Measured by frequency, this clonotype is medium-sized. This chain connects TRBV29-1 to TRBJ1-2; the D call of TRBD1 rests on TCRdb alone, since no DNA is present to check it. This CDR3 contains 13 residues. Per germline, CDR1 SQVTM and CDR2 ANQGSEA. The CDR3 is CSVRTGTGYGYTF.

This chain links TRBV19 with TRBJ2-5; with no DNA, the TCRdb D assignment of TRBD2 cannot be verified. The CDR3 is 17 residues long. The germline gives CDR1 LNHDA, CDR2 SQIVND (reference sequence). CDR3 in amino acids: CASRGKGLAELQETQYF.